This T cell receptor beta chain was sequenced in a study of CD8 T cells in ankylosing spondylitis. TCRdb re-called the 5' RACE reads through MiXCR, storing one row per CDR3 protein. The table has a few hundred thousand distinct CDR3 sequences, about 20% seen once. CDR3 length: 20 residues. The germline V gene has CDR1 DFQATT and CDR2 SNEGSKA (reference sequence). The germline V and J ends were trimmed by 0 bases and 0 bases, with 26 bases remaining between them. This clonotype was observed a handful of times. J is TRBJ1-2 and V is TRBV20-1; a weak D match, TRBD1 (5 bases). Sequencing was performed on blood, either unsorted or a sorted T cell fraction (not recorded which). This receptor was identified in a male donor with ankylosing spondylitis or in good health (not recorded which). In DNA, the CDR3 is TGCAGTGCTAGAGATGTGAGCCTAGGGCCCAGTGACAGAGCTAACTATGGCTACACCTTC. Encoded protein: CSARDVSLGPSDRANYGYTF.